This T cell receptor beta chain comes out of a study of T cell responses to AZD1222 COVID-19 vaccine. The wider study: Some second doses came at about 4 weeks and others at about 12 weeks; these were pooled.

Data came from immunoSEQ multiplex PCR; TCRdb stores just in-frame clones and leaves some out. The table includes 150,000 or so clones, under 95% detected once. V dropped 8 bases and J dropped 1; count of bases not matched to a gene: 3. This CDR3 is 13 amino acids long. The germline V gene has CDR1 MDHEN and CDR2 SYDVKM. Study-level results: The number of AZD1222 recipients seropositive at baseline was only five or six. The study found vaccine-associated CD4 TCRs spanning spike, dominant at 160-218 and 743-854. Females made up more of the donors, who were largely white British, and clonal diversity may have come out too low.

This clone was counted a single time. What it binds is unknown. V gene TRBV28 combines with J gene TRBJ1-1, with 8 bases matching TRBD1. The starting material was peripheral blood, obtained on day 0 of AZD1222 vaccination. The sequence was collected from an adult in good health. CDR3 loop: CASDGQGNTEAFF. The CDR3 nucleotides are TGTGCCAGCGATGGACAGGGGAACACTGAAGCTTTCTTT.